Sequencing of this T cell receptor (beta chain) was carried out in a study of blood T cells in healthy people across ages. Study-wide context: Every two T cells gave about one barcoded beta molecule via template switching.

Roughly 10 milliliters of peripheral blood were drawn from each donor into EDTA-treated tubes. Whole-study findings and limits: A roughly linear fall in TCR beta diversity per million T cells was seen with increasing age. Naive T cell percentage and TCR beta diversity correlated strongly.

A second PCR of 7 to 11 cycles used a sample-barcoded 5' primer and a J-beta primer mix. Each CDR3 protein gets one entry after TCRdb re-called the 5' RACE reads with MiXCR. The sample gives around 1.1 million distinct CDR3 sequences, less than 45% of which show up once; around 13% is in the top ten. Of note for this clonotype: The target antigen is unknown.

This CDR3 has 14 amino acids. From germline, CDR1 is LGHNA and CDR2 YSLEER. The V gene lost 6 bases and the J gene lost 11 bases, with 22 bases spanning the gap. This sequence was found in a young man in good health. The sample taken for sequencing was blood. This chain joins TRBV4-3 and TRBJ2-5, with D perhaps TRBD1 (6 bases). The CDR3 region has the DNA TGCGCCAGCAGTCGGGGACACGGTGGGCATGAGCAGTACTTC. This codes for CASSRGHGGHEQYF.